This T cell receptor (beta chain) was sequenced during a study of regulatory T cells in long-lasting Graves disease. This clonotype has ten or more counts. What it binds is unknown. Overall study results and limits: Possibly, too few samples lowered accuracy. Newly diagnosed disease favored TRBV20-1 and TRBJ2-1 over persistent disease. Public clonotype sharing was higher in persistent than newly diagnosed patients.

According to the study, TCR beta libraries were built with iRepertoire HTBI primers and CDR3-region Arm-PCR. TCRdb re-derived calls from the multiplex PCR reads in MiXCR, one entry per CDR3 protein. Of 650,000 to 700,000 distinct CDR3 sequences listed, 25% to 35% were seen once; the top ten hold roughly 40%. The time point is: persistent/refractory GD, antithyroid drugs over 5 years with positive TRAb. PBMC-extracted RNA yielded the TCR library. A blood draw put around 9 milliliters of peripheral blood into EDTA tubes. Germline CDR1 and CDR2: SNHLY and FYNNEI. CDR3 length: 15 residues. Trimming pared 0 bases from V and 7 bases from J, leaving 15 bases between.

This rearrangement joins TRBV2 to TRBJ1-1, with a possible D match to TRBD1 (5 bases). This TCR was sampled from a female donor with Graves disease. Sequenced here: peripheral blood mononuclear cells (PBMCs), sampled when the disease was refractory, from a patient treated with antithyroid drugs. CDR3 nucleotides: TGTGCCAGCAGTGAAGCCCACGGGGGGTGGGGTGAAGCTTTCTTT. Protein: CASSEAHGGWGEAFF.